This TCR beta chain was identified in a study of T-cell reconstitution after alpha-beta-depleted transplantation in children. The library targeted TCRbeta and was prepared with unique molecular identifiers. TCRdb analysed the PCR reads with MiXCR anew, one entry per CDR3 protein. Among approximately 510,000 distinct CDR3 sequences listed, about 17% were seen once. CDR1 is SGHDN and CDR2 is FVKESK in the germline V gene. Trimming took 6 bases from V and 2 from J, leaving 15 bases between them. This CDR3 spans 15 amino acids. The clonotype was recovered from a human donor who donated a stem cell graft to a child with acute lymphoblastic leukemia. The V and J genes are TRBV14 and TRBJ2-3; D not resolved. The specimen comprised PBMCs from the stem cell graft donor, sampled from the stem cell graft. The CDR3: CASSSTPLLTDTQYF. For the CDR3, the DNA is TGTGCCAGCAGTAGTACACCTCTCCTCACAGATACGCAGTATTTT.